The 21 T cell receptor beta chains below were found in one sample sequenced in a study of cytomegalovirus exposure and HLA in healthy donors listed by TCRdb under 2017. Preparation of the library involved the immunoSEQ multiplex PCR assay. TCRdb holds this immuneACCESS table with in-frame rearrangements only. Some clones are missing; in checked studies, unresolved V genes explain under half, and the rest has no known cause. The sample table lists approximately 46,000 clones, 92% of them with a count of one. Under 1.5% of the sample is taken by the ten largest. Sequencing used PBMCs. These receptors came from a man aged 18 to 30 in good health and CMV-seronegative.

V and J are TRBV7-8 and TRBJ1-1; TRBD1 aligns across 7 bases. There are 14 residues in the CDR3. Trimming cost V 5 bases and J 3 bases; bases outside gene matches: 6. Looked up from germline, CDR1 is SGHVS and CDR2 is FQNEAQ. CDR3 in amino acids: CASSPGQIHTEAFF. CDR3 in DNA: TGTGCCAGCAGCCCGGGACAGATTCACACTGAAGCTTTCTTT.

The chain employs TRBV10-3 and TRBJ2-1; the match to TRBD2 covers 11 bases. Per germline, CDR1 ENHRY and CDR2 SYGVKD. This CDR3 has 19 residues. With 7 bases clipped from V and 0 bases from J, the junction kept 14 bases outside the gene matches. DNA of the CDR3: TGTGCCATCACCTCGGGCCTTAGCGGGAGGGACCCCTCCTACAATGAGCAGTTCTTC. Its translation: CAITSGLSGRDPSYNEQFF.

The chain joins TRBV30 to TRBJ2-1; 7 bases agree with TRBD1. The germline CDR1 and CDR2 sequences are GTSNPN and SVGIG (reference sequence). CDR3 length: 13 amino acids. The V gene end was trimmed by 2 bases and the J gene end by 7 bases; junction bases not matched to a gene: 5. CDR3 nucleotide sequence: TGTGCCTGGAGTTCGACAGGGTTGAATGAGCAGTTCTTC. This codes for CAWSSTGLNEQFF.

The CDR3 loop reads CASSFRGNQEQYF. DNA for the CDR3: TGTGCCAGCAGTTTCAGGGGGAACCAAGAGCAGTACTTC. This chain connects TRBV28 to TRBJ2-7, with 7 positions matching TRBD1. Per germline, CDR1 MDHEN and CDR2 SYDVKM. Trimming at V came to 3 bases and at J to 7 bases, leaving 6 bases not matched to a gene. CDR3 size: 13 residues.

The rearrangement joins TRBV6-4 to TRBJ2-1; a possible D gene is TRBD2 (6 bases). CDR3 length: 15 residues. Germline loops: CDR1 MRHNA, CDR2 SNTAGT. Trimming left V 3 bases short and J 2 bases short, with 11 bases between. CDR3 DNA sequence: TGTGCCAGCAGTGAGGGTAGCGGTACCTACAATGAGCAGTTCTTC. This sequence encodes CASSEGSGTYNEQFF.

This rearrangement joins TRBV9 to TRBJ2-3; 7 nucleotides line up with TRBD2. The CDR3 sequence is 16 residues long. With 1 base clipped from V and 0 bases from J, the junction kept 5 bases outside the gene matches. Germline lookup yields CDR1 SGDLS and CDR2 YYNGEE. The CDR3: CASSVRPAGSTDTQYF. The CDR3 nucleotides are TGTGCCAGCAGCGTACGTCCAGCGGGAAGCACAGATACGCAGTATTTT.

The genes are TRBV7-2 and TRBJ2-5; 11 bases fit TRBD1. J gave up 5 bases and V 1 base, and 3 bases lay outside the gene matches. CDR3 length: 15 amino acids. In germline, CDR1 is SGHTA, CDR2 FQGNSA. The CDR3 DNA reads as TGTGCCAGCAGCTTAGACGGGACAGGGGGGGAGACCCAGTACTTC. This encodes CASSLDGTGGETQYF.

V and J are TRBV5-1 and TRBJ1-1; D is perhaps TRBD1 (5 bases). This CDR3 is built from 15 residues. CDR1 and CDR2 from the germline V gene are SGHRS and YFSETQ. Trimming took 0 bases from V and 1 from J, leaving 10 bases between them. The CDR3 nucleotides read TGCGCCAGCAGCTTGGGGGCAGGGCCGAACACTGAAGCTTTCTTT. Its translation: CASSLGAGPNTEAFF. Supplemented by reference TRBV5-1 and TRBJ1-1, the full variable domain reads KAGVTQTPRYLIKTRGQQVTLSCSPISGHRSVSWYQQTPGQGLQFLFEYFSETQRNKGNFPGRFSGRQFSNSRSEMNVSTLELGDSALYLCASSLGAGPNTEAFFGQGTRLTVV.

V usage is TRBV19 and J usage is TRBJ2-6, with D possibly matching TRBD1 (6 bases). Trimming removed 4 bases at V and 3 bases at J, with 10 bases between. Germline V gene lookup returns CDR1 LNHDA and CDR2 SQIVND (reference sequence). The CDR3 is 15 residues long. CDR3 region: CASSNQGYGANVLTF. The DNA of the CDR3 is TGTGCCAGTAGTAATCAGGGGTATGGGGCCAACGTCCTGACTTTC.

This chain connects TRBV19 to TRBJ2-7; 10 bases are shared with TRBD2. In germline, CDR1 is LNHDA, CDR2 SQIVND (reference sequence). The CDR3 is 16 residues long. Trimming took 3 bases from V and 2 from J; bases not matched to a gene: 7. Here the CDR3 reads CASSIVAGGSPYEQYF. For the CDR3, the DNA is TGTGCCAGTAGTATCGTAGCGGGAGGTAGTCCCTACGAGCAGTACTTC.

The V gene is TRBV7-8, the J gene TRBJ2-7, with D perhaps TRBD2 (6 bases). This CDR3 is built from 16 residues. The germline V and J ends were trimmed by 3 bases and 0 bases, with 15 bases remaining between them. CDR1 is SGHVS and CDR2 is FQNEAQ in the germline V gene. CDR3 sequence: CASSFRPPGSSYEQYF. The CDR3 DNA is TGTGCCAGCAGCTTCCGACCGCCCGGGAGCTCCTACGAGCAGTACTTC.

The chain uses TRBV14 and TRBJ2-1; TRBD2 might be the D (5 bases). The CDR3 covers 13 residues. Germline V lookup: CDR1 SGHDN, CDR2 FVKESK. Trimming left V 3 bases short and J 6 bases short, with 9 bases between. The CDR3 DNA reads as TGTGCCAGCAGCCACGGCGGGCCCAATGAGCAGTTCTTC. This codes for CASSHGGPNEQFF.

The chain joins TRBV27 to TRBJ2-1; D unclear. Germline-derived CDR1 and CDR2 are MNHEY and SMNVEV (reference sequence). V was shortened by 4 bases and J by 6 bases, with 4 bases between the two germline ends. There are 11 residues in the CDR3. CDR3: CASSSSNEQFF. For the CDR3, the DNA is TGTGCCAGCAGTTCTTCCAATGAGCAGTTCTTC.

The chain links TRBV29-1 to TRBJ2-4; D perhaps matches TRBD2 (6 bases). The length of the CDR3 is 14 residues. The V gene lost 8 bases and the J gene lost 1 base, with 15 bases spanning the gap. Germline V gene sequence: CDR1 SQVTM, CDR2 ANQGSEA. CDR3 residues: CSPREVEAKNIQYF. In DNA form, the CDR3 reads TGCAGCCCCAGGGAGGTTGAGGCCAAAAACATTCAGTACTTC.

V is TRBV19 and J is TRBJ2-1, with 14 bases fitting TRBD2. Germline V gene sequence: CDR1 LNHDA, CDR2 SQIVND (reference sequence). The V and J ends lost 5 bases and 4 bases, in that order; junction bases with no gene match: 1. This CDR3 has 15 amino acids. The CDR3 DNA reads TGTGCCAGTAGTTGGACTAGCGGGAGGTACAATGAGCAGTTCTTC. It codes for CASSWTSGRYNEQFF.

The chain is built from TRBV28 and TRBJ2-7, with D possibly matching TRBD2 (5 bases). Germline V gene sequence: CDR1 MDHEN, CDR2 SYDVKM. The CDR3 runs to 15 residues. Trimming cost V 2 bases and J 3 bases, with 14 bases left between them. CDR3 sequence: CASSLMAGRNYEQYF. DNA of the CDR3: TGTGCCAGCAGTTTAATGGCGGGCCGTAACTACGAGCAGTACTTC.

This chain uses TRBV19 with TRBJ2-3; 7 bases are shared with TRBD1. Looked up from germline, CDR1 is LNHDA and CDR2 is SQIVND (reference sequence). J was trimmed by 0 bases and V by 10 bases; bases with no gene match: 4. The CDR3 is 13 residues long. The DNA for the CDR3 is TGTGCCACCCGACAGGGTAGCACAGATACGCAGTATTTT. Translated: CATRQGSTDTQYF.

The rearrangement links TRBV5-6 to TRBJ2-7, with 8 bases that match TRBD2. Germline loops: CDR1 SGHDT, CDR2 YYEEEE. The ends lost 0 bases at V and 4 bases at J; junction bases unmatched: 3. The CDR3 sequence is 14 residues long. CDR3 region: CASSLAPGGYEQYF. In DNA, the CDR3 is TGTGCCAGCAGCTTGGCCCCGGGAGGGTACGAGCAGTACTTC.

The table lists this clone with a count of one. The chain combines TRBV27 with TRBJ2-7, with D possibly being TRBD1 (6 bases). From germline, CDR1 is MNHEY and CDR2 SMNVEV (reference sequence). The CDR3 consists of 15 residues. V lost 6 bases to trimming and J lost 2 bases, with 17 bases between them. The CDR3 sequence: CASSSDRLPTYEQYF. DNA of the CDR3: TGTGCCAGCAGCAGCGACAGGCTCCCTACCTACGAGCAGTACTTC.

The rearrangement joins TRBV28 to TRBJ2-7, with a tentative D call TRBD1 (5 bases). This CDR3 region has 14 residues. Per the germline V gene, CDR1 is MDHEN and CDR2 is SYDVKM. The V end was cut by 2 bases, the J end by 2 bases, with 10 bases between. The CDR3 coding sequence is TGTGCCAGCAGTTTACTGGGCAGGGCCTACGAGCAGTACTTC. Translated: CASSLLGRAYEQYF.

This chain joins TRBV6-5 and TRBJ1-2; the match to TRBD1 covers 9 bases. In germline, CDR1 is MNHEY, CDR2 SVGAGI. Losses at the gene ends were 4 bases for V and 2 bases for J; bases not matched to a gene: 2. The CDR3 contains 14 residues. The CDR3 is CASSSTGGNYGYTF. CDR3 DNA sequence: TGTGCCAGCAGTTCGACAGGGGGGAACTATGGCTACACCTTC.